The clone carrying this T cell receptor beta chain was observed at least ten times. TCR beta CDR3 regions were amplified from RNA. First-round RT-PCR of the TCR CDR3 relied on the HTBI primer set. TCRdb re-called the multiplex PCR reads through MiXCR, storing one row per CDR3 protein. The sample lists around 340,000 distinct CDR3 sequences, roughly 20% seen once, with approximately 54% in the top ten. This sample is drawn from a study of T cells in Graves' hyperthyroidism and ophthalmopathy. This CDR3 is 14 amino acids long. Germline lookup yields CDR1 SGHAT and CDR2 FQNNGV. The V and J ends lost 1 base and 4 bases respectively, with 11 bases between them.

The specimen sequenced was blood. The receptor was isolated from a woman aged 45-60 years with Graves' hyperthyroidism. The chain combines TRBV11-2 with TRBJ2-7, with D perhaps matching TRBD1 (5 bases). This CDR3 is CASSLGQLLYEQYV. The CDR3 DNA follows: TGTGCCAGCAGCTTAGGACAGCTACTTTACGAGCAGTACGTC.